Presented here are 29 T cell receptor beta chains from one specimen sequenced in a study of blood T cells in healthy people across ages. A second about 7 to 12 cycle PCR used barcoded and J-beta primers. TCRdb reprocessed the 5' RACE reads via MiXCR and lists one record per CDR3 protein. Of about 700,000 distinct CDR3 sequences in the sample, 32% were seen once. The specimen sequenced was blood. Source of these receptors: a woman over 75 in good health.

The rearrangement uses TRBV5-6 and TRBJ2-1; D is unresolved. V dropped 10 bases and J dropped 3 bases, with 20 bases sitting between them. CDR1 is SGHDT, CDR2 YYEEEE, per germline. The CDR3 runs 15 residues. CDR3 residues: CAGSLILGNYNEQFF. The CDR3 bases are TGTGCCGGTAGCCTGATACTCGGAAACTACAATGAGCAGTTCTTC.

Many counts were recorded for this clonotype. The chain combines TRBV20-1 with TRBJ2-3; D is unclear. From germline, CDR1 is DFQATT and CDR2 SNEGSKA (reference sequence). CDR3 length: 13 amino acids. Deletions cut 0 bases from V and 2 bases from J, with 6 bases between. CDR3 protein: CSAREEITDTQYF. For the CDR3, the DNA is TGCAGTGCTAGAGAAGAGATCACAGATACGCAGTATTTT.

The chain combines TRBV7-2 with TRBJ2-1; TRBD1 or TRBD2 may be the D gene (6 bases each). Matching the DNA end better, TRBJ2-7 makes the J call doubtful. The germline gives CDR1 SGHTA, CDR2 FQGNSA. This CDR3 is built from 15 residues. The CDR3 DNA is TGTGCCAGCAGCTTAGCAGGGGGGCGCTACAATGAGCAGTACTTC. Protein sequence: CASSLAGGRYNEQYF.

A word on this clonotype: One base away lies a much larger clone, so this may be a sequencing read error. The chain combines TRBV20-1 with TRBJ2-1; 9 nucleotides line up with TRBD1. Trimming cost V 7 bases and J 6 bases; bases outside gene matches: 13. CDR3 length equals 15 residues. CDR1 DFQATT and CDR2 SNEGSKA come from the germline V gene (reference sequence). The CDR3 DNA reads as TGCAGTGTCCAGCCGGGGACAGGGACATGCAATGAGCAGTTCTTC. Amino acids: CSVQPGTGTCNEQFF.

The chain links TRBV20-1 to TRBJ2-1, with D possibly matching TRBD2 (7 bases). Trimming cost V 0 bases and J 8 bases, with 23 bases left between them. The germline gives CDR1 DFQATT, CDR2 SNEGSKA (reference sequence). The CDR3 loop spans 17 amino acids. CDR3 sequence (DNA): TGCAGTGCTAGAGATCCAGGGGCGGGAGAGGGCCCGGATGAGCAGTTCTTC. Its protein is CSARDPGAGEGPDEQFF.

This clonotype was seen repeatedly, ten times or more. This chain joins TRBV7-2 and TRBJ2-3; 8 bases are a match to TRBD1. The CDR3 covers 15 residues. The J segment lost 4 bases and the V segment lost 3 bases, leaving 6 bases of the junction unmatched. Germline CDR1 and CDR2: SGHTA and FQGNSA. CDR3 coding DNA: TGTGCCAGCAGCTTTCTGGACAGGGCTGCAGATACGCAGTATTTT. This encodes CASSFLDRAADTQYF.

This clonotype has a count of ten or more. This rearrangement joins TRBV9 to TRBJ2-7; the D is unclear. V was clipped by 0 bases and J by 3 bases, with 10 bases between them. The CDR3 totals 14 residues. CDR1 is SGDLS and CDR2 is YYNGEE in the germline V gene. The CDR3 reads CASSVGAPNYEQYF. DNA of the CDR3: TGTGCCAGCAGCGTAGGGGCCCCAAACTACGAGCAGTACTTC.

The table lists this clonotype with many counts. The rearrangement joins TRBV2 to TRBJ2-1; 8 positions match TRBD1. Germline V gene sequence: CDR1 SNHLY, CDR2 FYNNEI. The V gene end was trimmed by 2 bases and the J gene end by 9 bases; junction bases not matched to a gene: 3. This CDR3 has 13 amino acids. The CDR3 loop is CASSELDRAEQFF. CDR3 nucleotides: TGTGCCAGCAGTGAATTGGACAGGGCTGAGCAGTTCTTC.

This clonotype appeared many times. The chain employs TRBV3-1 and TRBJ2-7; a weak D match, TRBD2 (6 bases). Germline V gene sequence: CDR1 LGHDT, CDR2 YNNKEL (reference sequence). The V end lost 4 bases, the J end lost 3 bases, and 19 bases lay between the germline ends. The CDR3 covers 16 residues. The CDR3 coding sequence is TGTGCCAGCAGCCGGGACCAACTTATGACTAGCTACGAGCAGTACTTC. This codes for CASSRDQLMTSYEQYF.

The chain recombines TRBV28 with TRBJ2-3; 13 bases are shared with TRBD2. This CDR3 region has 19 residues. Germline V gene sequence: CDR1 MDHEN, CDR2 SYDVKM. The V gene end was trimmed by 5 bases and the J gene end by 1 base; junction bases not matched to a gene: 12. Here the CDR3 reads CASSGPGLAGSWGTDTQYF. The CDR3 DNA reads TGTGCCAGCAGTGGACCGGGACTAGCGGGGTCATGGGGCACAGATACGCAGTATTTT.

This clonotype was seen a handful of times. The chain recombines TRBV6-1 with TRBJ1-5; a weak D match, TRBD1 (5 bases). Germline lookup yields CDR1 MNHNS and CDR2 SASEGT. Trimming pared 4 bases from V and 1 base from J, leaving 20 bases between. This CDR3 spans 18 amino acids. CDR3 bases: TGTGCCAGCAGTGGGGCCTCGGCGGGGGTTATCAGCAATCAGCCCCAGCATTTT. This encodes CASSGASAGVISNQPQHF.

V gene TRBV29-1 combines with J gene TRBJ2-7; 7 nucleotides agree with TRBD2. In germline, CDR1 is SQVTM, CDR2 ANQGSEA. The CDR3 consists of 13 residues. J lost 5 bases, V lost 7 bases, and 11 bases had no gene match. CDR3 DNA: TGCAGCGGCGGGGGTCTAGGTTTCCACGAGCAGTACTTC. This codes for CSGGGLGFHEQYF.

The gene calls are TRBV27 and TRBJ2-6, with a possible D match to TRBD1 (6 bases). V shed 10 bases and J shed 2 bases, with 15 bases lying between them. CDR1 MNHEY and CDR2 SMNVEV come from the germline V gene (reference sequence). The CDR3 contains 15 residues. CDR3 sequence: CATKGGRAGANVLTF. In DNA, the CDR3 is TGTGCCACTAAAGGGGGACGGGCTGGGGCCAACGTCCTGACTTTC.

This clonotype was found a few times. The CDR3 DNA follows: TGTGCCAGCAGGTCCGTGGGACAGTACTCTGAAGCTTTCTTT. Its protein product is CASRSVGQYSEAFF. The gene calls are TRBV3-1 and TRBJ1-1, with 7 bases that match TRBD1. Trimming removed 6 bases from V and 6 bases from J; junction bases left unmatched: 10. This CDR3 is 14 amino acids long. Germline lookup yields CDR1 LGHDT and CDR2 YNNKEL (reference sequence).

The rearrangement uses TRBV12-3 or TRBV12-4 and TRBJ2-5, with D maybe TRBD2 (5 bases). This CDR3 spans 12 amino acids. Trimming took 2 bases from V and 11 from J, leaving 12 bases between them. The CDR3 reads CASSLQGWEQYF. In nucleotides, the CDR3 is TGTGCCAGCAGTTTACAAGGCTGGGAGCAGTACTTC.

With regard to this clonotype: This sequence may be a read error, since a much larger clone differs from it by one base. This chain uses TRBV20-1 with TRBJ2-5, with 7 positions matching TRBD2. CDR1 DFQATT and CDR2 SNEGSKA come from the germline V gene (reference sequence). CDR3 size: 14 residues. V lost 2 bases to trimming and J lost 3 bases; unmatched junction nucleotides: 6. The CDR3: CSARIVGGKETQYF. The DNA for the CDR3 is TGCAGTGCTAGAATAGTGGGGGGGAAAGAGACCCAGTACTTC.

On this clonotype: A read error is possible here, since a much larger clone lies one base away. The chain is built from TRBV20-1 and TRBJ2-3, with TRBD2 matching over 8 bases. V lost 0 bases and J lost 2; bases outside the gene matches: 4. Germline lookup yields CDR1 DFQATT and CDR2 SNEGSKA (reference sequence). This CDR3 is 15 amino acids long. The CDR3 DNA sequence: TGCAGTGCTAGAGATTGGCGGGGGGACACAGATACGCAGTATTTT. Translation gives CSARDWRGDTDTQYF.

A remark on this clonotype: This could be a read error, since a much larger clone is one nucleotide away. The chain employs TRBV29-1 and TRBJ2-7, with 11 bases aligning to TRBD2. Germline CDR1 reads SQVTM; CDR2 reads ANQGSEA. The CDR3 covers 14 residues. CDR3 amino acids: CSAERLAGSYEQYF. CDR3 in DNA: TGCAGCGCTGAAAGACTAGCGGGGAGCTACGAGCAGTACTTC.

Regarding this clonotype: A read error may explain this, as a much larger clone is one base away. The chain couples TRBV5-1 to TRBJ2-7; 7 nucleotides align to TRBD1. The CDR3 sequence is 14 residues long. Germline CDR1 SGHRS, CDR2 YFSETQ. The J segment lost 6 bases and the V segment lost 4 bases, leaving 10 bases of the junction unmatched. The CDR3 sequence is CASSQGQRSCEQYF. The DNA of the CDR3 is TGCGCCAGCAGCCAGGGACAGAGAAGCTGCGAGCAGTACTTC.

This clonotype was detected many times. V gene TRBV12-3 or TRBV12-4 combines with J gene TRBJ1-1; D is uncertain. Trimming took off 3 bases at V and 0 bases at J, with 11 bases between the two ends. The CDR3 is 15 amino acids. DNA for the CDR3: TGTGCCAGCAGTTTTAGCAGTCTCATGAACACTGAAGCTTTCTTT. Translation gives CASSFSSLMNTEAFF.

This clonotype was detected a few times. A much larger clonotype is one base distant, so this may be a read error. The chain has TRBV6-6 and TRBJ1-1; weak D call: TRBD1 (6 bases). Germline loops: CDR1 MNHNY, CDR2 SVGAGI (reference sequence). Trimming removed 7 bases from V and 4 bases from J, with 13 bases in between. The CDR3 contains 13 residues. CDR3 sequence (DNA): TGTGCCAGCACAAGACAGGACTGCACTGAAGCTTTCTTT. It is translated as CASTRQDCTEAFF.

This clonotype was recorded many times. The chain combines TRBV7-7 with TRBJ2-1; TRBD2 matches at 9 bases. The trim removed 5 bases at V and 9 bases at J, leaving 11 bases unmatched. Germline CDR1 and CDR2: SSHAT and FNYEAQ (reference sequence). The CDR3 has 15 amino acids. CDR3 loop: CASSKYSSGGIEQFF. The DNA for the CDR3 is TGTGCCAGCAGCAAATATTCCAGCGGGGGGATTGAGCAGTTCTTC.

In this sample, this clonotype turned up a few times. A read error may explain this, as a much larger clone is one base away. The V and J genes are TRBV4-1 and TRBJ2-1; D not certain. The J call is doubtful: the DNA matches TRBJ2-7 better. CDR1 is MGHRA and CDR2 is YSYEKL in the germline V gene. The length of the CDR3 is 14 residues. The CDR3 coding sequence is TGCGCCAGCAGCCAGCCCACAAGGTACAATGAGCAGTACTTC. Translation gives CASSQPTRYNEQYF.

V and J are TRBV20-1 and TRBJ2-3, with a tentative D call TRBD2 (6 bases). Trimming took 5 bases from V and 3 from J, leaving 12 bases between them. This CDR3 spans 13 amino acids. From germline, CDR1 is DFQATT and CDR2 SNEGSKA (reference sequence). The CDR3 loop reads CSAPLATTDTQYF. The CDR3 DNA is TGCAGTGCTCCCCTAGCGACAACAGATACGCAGTATTTT.

In the case of this clonotype: Being one base from a much bigger clone, this may be a read error. The chain employs TRBV10-3 and TRBJ1-2, with TRBD1 matching 7 bases. J was trimmed by 5 bases and V by 6 bases; bases with no gene match: 12. The CDR3 totals 15 residues. The germline V gene has CDR1 ENHRY and CDR2 SYGVKD. CDR3 in amino acids: CAIREGDSARYGYTF. DNA of the CDR3: TGTGCCATCAGGGAGGGGGACAGTGCCCGATATGGCTACACCTTC.

This clonotype was observed many times. This chain links TRBV29-1 with TRBJ1-2; 12 bases map to TRBD1. V was clipped by 6 bases and J by 4 bases; unmatched bases: 6. CDR3 size: 14 residues. Per germline, CDR1 SQVTM and CDR2 ANQGSEA. The CDR3 loop reads CSVAGTGGIYGYTF. Written as DNA, the CDR3 is TGCAGCGTCGCCGGGACAGGGGGCATCTATGGCTACACCTTC.

This clonotype has a count of ten or more. V usage is TRBV7-2 and J usage is TRBJ1-5, with D possibly TRBD1 on 5 matching bases. Germline loops: CDR1 SGHTA, CDR2 FQGNSA. Trimming removed 5 bases from V and 5 bases from J, with 10 bases in between. This CDR3 is 13 amino acids long. The CDR3 loop is CASSKDNYQPQHF. The CDR3 DNA is TGTGCCAGCAGCAAGGACAACTATCAGCCCCAGCATTTT.

This clonotype showed up many times. The V and J genes are TRBV7-2 and TRBJ2-5; 8 bases line up with TRBD2. The trim removed 3 bases at V and 1 base at J, leaving 10 bases unmatched. The CDR3 spans 17 residues. Germline lookup yields CDR1 SGHTA and CDR2 FQGNSA. The CDR3 is CASSLPRAGASQETQYF. The DNA of the CDR3 is TGTGCCAGCAGCTTGCCTCGAGCGGGGGCCAGCCAAGAGACCCAGTACTTC.

This clonotype was counted only a few times. The chain combines TRBV12-3 or TRBV12-4 with TRBJ1-4; D may be TRBD1 (6 bases). The CDR3 length is 13 residues. The ends were cut back, 6 bases at V and 4 bases at J, with 9 bases in the middle. The CDR3, as DNA: TGTGCCAGCAGGGCAGGGGTTAATGAAAAACTGTTTTTT. Protein sequence: CASRAGVNEKLFF.